Here is one T cell receptor beta chain with its context. Its target is not known. These data are taken from a study of T cell responses to AZD1222 COVID-19 vaccine. V was clipped by 2 bases and J by 3 bases, with 10 bases between them. The germline V gene encodes CDR1 MNHEY and CDR2 SMNVEV (reference sequence). CDR3 length: 14 residues. Method: immunoSEQ multiplex PCR; TCRdb's copy keeps in-frame clones and lacks some. Here the sample spans over 100,000 clones, just over 90% being singletons. General study findings and limits: In a largely white British group with more females than males, clonal diversity was possibly underestimated. Seropositive at baseline were only five or six AZD1222 recipients.

This specimen consisted of peripheral blood, obtained on day 0 of AZD1222 vaccination. The sequence derives from an adult in good health. The V call is TRBV27, the J call TRBJ1-2; D gene uncertain. CDR3 nucleotides: TGTGCCAGCAGTTTAGGGCGAACAGACTATGGCTACACCTTC. Protein sequence: CASSLGRTDYGYTF.